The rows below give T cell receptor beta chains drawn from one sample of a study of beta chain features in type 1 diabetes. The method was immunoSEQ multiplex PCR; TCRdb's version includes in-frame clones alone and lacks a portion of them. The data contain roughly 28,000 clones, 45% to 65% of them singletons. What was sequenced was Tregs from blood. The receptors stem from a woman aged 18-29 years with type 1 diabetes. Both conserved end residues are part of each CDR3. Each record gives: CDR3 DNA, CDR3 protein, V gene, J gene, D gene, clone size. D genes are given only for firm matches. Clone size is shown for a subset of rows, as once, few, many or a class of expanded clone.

TGTGCCAGCAGCTTAGGAGCGCGGGCAGATACGCAGTATTTT	CASSLGARADTQYF	TRBV7-2	TRBJ2-3	-	-
TGTGCCATCACGGGGGGAGAGAACACTGAAGCTTTCTTT	CAITGGENTEAFF	TRBV10-3	TRBJ1-1	-	-
TGTGCCAGCAGCTCGGGACAGCCAGGAGACTATGGCTACACCTTC	CASSSGQPGDYGYTF	TRBV11-2	TRBJ1-2	TRBD1	-
TGTGCCAGCAGCTCCGGGACAGGGATAAACGAGCAGTACTTC	CASSSGTGINEQYF	TRBV7-2	TRBJ2-7	TRBD1	-
TGTGCCAGCAGTTTAGGAGGGGTTCAGCCCCAGCATTTT	CASSLGGVQPQHF	TRBV28	TRBJ1-5	-	few
TGTGCCAGCAGCTCCGAGCCAGATACGCAGTATTTT	CASSSEPDTQYF	TRBV7-9	TRBJ2-3	-	-
TGTGCCAGTAGTCCGTCCGGGACTGGAGCCTACAATGAGCAGTTCTTC	CASSPSGTGAYNEQFF	TRBV19	TRBJ2-1	-	-
TGCGCCAGCAGCCCGGGGGGAAGTAACTATGGCTACACCTTC	CASSPGGSNYGYTF	TRBV5-1	TRBJ1-2	-	-
TGTGCCAGCAGCTTTCCACAGGGGGACACCGGGGAGCTGTTTTTT	CASSFPQGDTGELFF	TRBV5-4	TRBJ2-2	TRBD1	-
TGTGCCAGCAGCCGCACGGACTTAGGAGAGCAGTTCTTC	CASSRTDLGEQFF	TRBV14	TRBJ2-1	-	-
TGCGCCAGCAGGACAGGGGGAGATACGCAGTATTTT	CASRTGGDTQYF	TRBV10-1	TRBJ2-3	TRBD1	few
TGTGCCAGCTCGCGTGGAGCGGGAGTCGGCGAGCAGTACTTC	CASSRGAGVGEQYF	TRBV18	TRBJ2-7	TRBD2	few
TGTGCCACCGACCTGGGACTAGCGGGAGTGGATACGCAGTATTTT	CATDLGLAGVDTQYF	TRBV10-3	TRBJ2-3	TRBD2	-
TGTGCCAGCAGTTATAGCTATGGCTACACCTTC	CASSYSYGYTF	TRBV28	TRBJ1-2	-	-
TGTGCCAGCAGCTTAAGGTCTAGCGCTAGCACAGATACGCAGTATTTT	CASSLRSSASTDTQYF	TRBV7-2	TRBJ2-3	-	-
TGTGCCATCAGTGGAGCGGAGCGGAATGAGCAGTTCTTC	CAISGAERNEQFF	TRBV10-3	TRBJ2-1	-	-
TGTGCCATCAGTGATTCTAGCGGGATAAATCGCTACAATGAGCAGTTCTTC	CAISDSSGINRYNEQFF	TRBV10-3	TRBJ2-1	TRBD2	-
TGTGCCAGCAGTTTAAAACAGCCTACCTCCTACGAGCAGTACTTC	CASSLKQPTSYEQYF	TRBV28	TRBJ2-7	-	-
TGCAGCGGGAAGGACAGGGGTTGGACTGAAGCTTTCTTT	CSGKDRGWTEAFF	TRBV29-1	TRBJ1-1	TRBD1	few
TGCGCCAGCAGCTTGGACAGGGGGCGAACTGAAGCTTTCTTT	CASSLDRGRTEAFF	TRBV5-1	TRBJ1-1	TRBD1	-
TGTGCCAGCAGTTACTCATCAGCGGGAGTTTCCTACGAGCAGTACTTC	CASSYSSAGVSYEQYF	TRBV6-5	TRBJ2-7	TRBD2	few
TGTGCCAGCTCACCCCAGAACACCGGGGAGCTGTTTTTT	CASSPQNTGELFF	TRBV18	TRBJ2-2	-	-
TGTGCCAGCACCCTGGGGGTCGGACAGGGGGGATACGAGCAGTACTTC	CASTLGVGQGGYEQYF	TRBV7-9	TRBJ2-7	TRBD1	large
TGTGCCAGCACCGGAATAGGACAGGGTTCTCAGCCCCAGCATTTT	CASTGIGQGSQPQHF	TRBV6-5	TRBJ1-5	TRBD1	-
TGTGCCTGGAAACCCGGTTACTTGCGACTAGCGCCAGGTGCAGATACGCAGTATTTT	CAWKPGYLRLAPGADTQYF	TRBV30	TRBJ2-3	TRBD2	once
TGTGCCATCACCCCGGGACTAGCGGAATACAATGAGCAGTTCTTC	CAITPGLAEYNEQFF	TRBV10-3	TRBJ2-1	TRBD2	medium-sized
TGTGCCAGCAGCTTAGCAGCGGGAGCTTTTGAGCAGTTCTTC	CASSLAAGAFEQFF	TRBV7-9	TRBJ2-1	TRBD2	-
TGTGCCAGTAGTATCCGGGGTTTGGGGCAGCCCCAGCATTTT	CASSIRGLGQPQHF	TRBV19	TRBJ1-5	-	few
TGTGCCATTTCGACCGGACAGGCTGCTAATGAAAAACTGTTTTTT	CAISTGQAANEKLFF	TRBV10-3	TRBJ1-4	TRBD1	-
TGCAGCGTTGCGGACAGGGGGCAATATGGCTACACCTTC	CSVADRGQYGYTF	TRBV29-1	TRBJ1-2	TRBD1	few
TGTGCCAGCAGAACAGGGGGCACCGGGGAGCTGTTTTTT	CASRTGGTGELFF	TRBV6-6	TRBJ2-2	TRBD1	-
TGTGCCAGCTCAGGACAGGGCCCGAGGAGCAATCAGCCCCAGCATTTT	CASSGQGPRSNQPQHF	TRBV18	TRBJ1-5	TRBD1	once
TGCGCCAGCAGCTTGGAGTCGGTACAGAATAATTCACCCCTCCACTTT	CASSLESVQNNSPLHF	TRBV5-1	TRBJ1-6	-	few
TGTGCCAGCACCACCATAGGGTCGGTCACGGGGAGGGATACGCAGTATTTT	CASTTIGSVTGRDTQYF	TRBV27	TRBJ2-3	-	-
TGTGCCAGCAGGGTGACAGAAGAAGCTTTCTTT	CASRVTEEAFF	TRBV2	TRBJ1-1	-	few
TGCGCCAGCAGCCATCAGGGAATGGGGACAGATACGCAGTATTTT	CASSHQGMGTDTQYF	TRBV4-1	TRBJ2-3	-	few
TGCGCCAGCAGCCCGGGTTTGGGGAACACTGAAGCTTTCTTT	CASSPGLGNTEAFF	TRBV5-1	TRBJ1-1	-	-
TGTGCCAGTGGGAGATACGACGAGCAGTACTTC	CASGRYDEQYF	TRBV28	TRBJ2-7	-	-
TGTGCCAGCAGGGGGACTCCTTGGAGTGAGCAGTTCTTC	CASRGTPWSEQFF	TRBV6-1	TRBJ2-1	-	-
TGTGCCAGCAGCGCAGGTGGGGGCCGACTAGCGGGAGGGCCGGTTTACAATGAGCAGTTCTTC	CASSAGGGRLAGGPVYNEQFF	TRBV9	TRBJ2-1	TRBD2	few
TGTGCCAGCAGCGTAGTGGCTAGTGATAATGAGCAGTTCTTC	CASSVVASDNEQFF	TRBV9	TRBJ2-1	-	-